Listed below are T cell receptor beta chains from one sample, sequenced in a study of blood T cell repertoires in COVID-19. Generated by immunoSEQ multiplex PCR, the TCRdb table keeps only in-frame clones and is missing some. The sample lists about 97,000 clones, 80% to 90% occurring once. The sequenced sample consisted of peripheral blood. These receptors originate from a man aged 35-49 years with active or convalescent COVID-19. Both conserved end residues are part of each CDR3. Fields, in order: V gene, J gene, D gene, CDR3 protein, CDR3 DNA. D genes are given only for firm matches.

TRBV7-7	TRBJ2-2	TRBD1	CASSLTGGKGELFF	TGTGCCAGCAGCTTAACAGGGGGCAAAGGGGAGCTGTTTTTT
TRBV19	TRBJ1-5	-	CASSIAQDLRSNQPQHF	TGTGCCAGTAGTATCGCACAGGACCTTAGGAGCAATCAGCCCCAGCATTTT
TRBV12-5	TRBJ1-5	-	CASGSNLDSLSNQPQHF	TGTGCTAGTGGTAGCAACTTAGACAGCCTTAGCAATCAGCCCCAGCATTTT
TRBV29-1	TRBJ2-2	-	CSVDGGYTGELFF	TGCAGCGTCGACGGGGGTTACACCGGGGAGCTGTTTTTT
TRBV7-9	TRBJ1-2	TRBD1	CASSSRTGSYTF	TGTGCCAGCAGCTCAAGGACAGGCAGCTACACCTTC
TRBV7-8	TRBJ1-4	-	CASSPTYPGQGPQNEKLFF	TGTGCCAGCAGCCCAACATACCCGGGACAAGGCCCTCAAAATGAAAAACTGTTTTTT
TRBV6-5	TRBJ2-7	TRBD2	CASSYSAGVSYEQYF	TGTGCCAGCAGTTACTCCGCGGGGGTATCCTACGAGCAGTACTTC
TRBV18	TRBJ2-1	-	CASSPPFEGGNEQFF	TGTGCCAGCTCACCACCTTTCGAAGGAGGCAATGAGCAGTTCTTC
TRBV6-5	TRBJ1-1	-	CASRVTPEAFF	TGTGCCAGCAGGGTCACACCTGAAGCTTTCTTT
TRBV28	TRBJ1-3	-	CASSLSPVQNTIYF	TGTGCCAGCAGTTTAAGCCCCGTTCAAAACACCATATATTTT